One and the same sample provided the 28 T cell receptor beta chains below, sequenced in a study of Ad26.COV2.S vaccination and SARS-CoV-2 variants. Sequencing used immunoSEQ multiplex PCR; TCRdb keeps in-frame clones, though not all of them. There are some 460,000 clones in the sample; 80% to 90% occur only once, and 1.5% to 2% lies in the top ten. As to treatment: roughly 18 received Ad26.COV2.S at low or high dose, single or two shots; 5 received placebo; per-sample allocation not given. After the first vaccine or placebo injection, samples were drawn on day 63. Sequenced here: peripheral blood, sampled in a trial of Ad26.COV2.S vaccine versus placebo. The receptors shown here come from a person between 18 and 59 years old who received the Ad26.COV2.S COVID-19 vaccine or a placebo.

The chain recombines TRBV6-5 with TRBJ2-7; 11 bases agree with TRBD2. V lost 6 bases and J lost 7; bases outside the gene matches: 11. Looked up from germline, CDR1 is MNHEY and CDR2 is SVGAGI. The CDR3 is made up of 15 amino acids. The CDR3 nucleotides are TGTGCCAGCAGCCTAGGGACTAGCGGCCAGAATGAGCAGTACTTC. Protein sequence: CASSLGTSGQNEQYF.

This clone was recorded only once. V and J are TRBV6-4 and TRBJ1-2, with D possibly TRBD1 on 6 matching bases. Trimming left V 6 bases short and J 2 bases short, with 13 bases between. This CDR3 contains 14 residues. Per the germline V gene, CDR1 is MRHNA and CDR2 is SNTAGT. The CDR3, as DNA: TGTGCCAGCAGCCCGGACAGACGAAACTATGGCTACACCTTC. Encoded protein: CASSPDRRNYGYTF.

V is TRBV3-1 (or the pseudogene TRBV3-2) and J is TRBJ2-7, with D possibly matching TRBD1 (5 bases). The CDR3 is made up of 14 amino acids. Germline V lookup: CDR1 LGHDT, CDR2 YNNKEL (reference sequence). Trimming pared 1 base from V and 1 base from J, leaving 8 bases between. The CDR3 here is CASSQATGSYEQYF. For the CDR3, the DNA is TGTGCCAGCAGCCAAGCAACAGGTTCCTACGAGCAGTACTTC.

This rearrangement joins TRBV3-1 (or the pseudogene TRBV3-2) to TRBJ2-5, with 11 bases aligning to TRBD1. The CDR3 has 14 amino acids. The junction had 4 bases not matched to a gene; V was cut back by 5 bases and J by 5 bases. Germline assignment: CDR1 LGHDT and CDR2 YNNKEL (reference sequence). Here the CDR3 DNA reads TGTGCCAGCAGCGAGGGACAGGGGGACGAGACCCAGTACTTC. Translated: CASSEGQGDETQYF.

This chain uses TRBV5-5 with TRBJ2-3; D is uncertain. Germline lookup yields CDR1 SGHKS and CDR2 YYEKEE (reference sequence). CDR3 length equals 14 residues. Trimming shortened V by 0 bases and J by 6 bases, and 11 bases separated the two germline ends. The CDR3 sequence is CASSLAAGVDTQYF. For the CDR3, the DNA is TGTGCCAGCAGCTTGGCGGCAGGAGTGGATACGCAGTATTTT. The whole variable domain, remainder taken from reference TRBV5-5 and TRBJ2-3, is DAGVTQSPTHLIKTRGQQVTLRCSPISGHKSVSWYQQVLGQGPQFIFQYYEKEERGRGNFPDRFSARQFPNYSSELNVNALLLGDSALYLCASSLAAGVDTQYFGPGTRLTVL.

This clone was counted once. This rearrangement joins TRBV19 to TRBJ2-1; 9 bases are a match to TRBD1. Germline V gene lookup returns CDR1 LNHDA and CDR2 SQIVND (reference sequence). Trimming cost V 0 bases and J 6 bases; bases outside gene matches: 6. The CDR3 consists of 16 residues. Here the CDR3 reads CASSIDLTGGFNEQFF. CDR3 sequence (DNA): TGTGCCAGTAGTATAGATCTGACAGGGGGTTTCAATGAGCAGTTCTTC.

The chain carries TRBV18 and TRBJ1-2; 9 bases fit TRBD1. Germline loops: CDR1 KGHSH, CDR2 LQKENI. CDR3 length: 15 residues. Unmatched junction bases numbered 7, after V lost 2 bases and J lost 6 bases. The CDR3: CASSPVGQGGDGYTF. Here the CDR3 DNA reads TGTGCCAGCTCACCAGTGGGACAGGGAGGAGATGGCTACACCTTC.

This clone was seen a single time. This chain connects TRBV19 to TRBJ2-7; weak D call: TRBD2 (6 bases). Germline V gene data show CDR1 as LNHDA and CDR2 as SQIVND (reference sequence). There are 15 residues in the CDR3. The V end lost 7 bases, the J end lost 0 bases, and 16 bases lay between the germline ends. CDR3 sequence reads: CASTKNTGSSYEQYF. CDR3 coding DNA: TGTGCCAGTACGAAAAACACCGGGAGCTCCTACGAGCAGTACTTC. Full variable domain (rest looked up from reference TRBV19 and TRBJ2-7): DGGITQSPKYLFRKEGQNVTLSCEQNLNHDAMYWYRQDPGQGLRLIYYSQIVNDFQKGDIAEGYSVSREKKESFPLTVTSAQKNPTAFYLCASTKNTGSSYEQYFGPGTRLTVT.

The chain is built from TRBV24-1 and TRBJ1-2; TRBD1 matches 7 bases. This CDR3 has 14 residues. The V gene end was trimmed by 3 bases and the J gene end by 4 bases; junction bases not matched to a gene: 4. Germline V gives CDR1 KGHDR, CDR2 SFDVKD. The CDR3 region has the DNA TGTGCCACCAGTGATAATAACAGGGGCTATGGCTACACCTTC. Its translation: CATSDNNRGYGYTF.

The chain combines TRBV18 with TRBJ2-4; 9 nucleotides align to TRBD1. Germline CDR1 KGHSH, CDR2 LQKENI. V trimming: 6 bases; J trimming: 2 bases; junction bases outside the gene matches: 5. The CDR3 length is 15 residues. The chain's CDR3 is CASSRQGGTKNIQYF. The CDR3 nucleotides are TGTGCCAGCTCTCGACAGGGGGGAACCAAAAACATTCAGTACTTC.

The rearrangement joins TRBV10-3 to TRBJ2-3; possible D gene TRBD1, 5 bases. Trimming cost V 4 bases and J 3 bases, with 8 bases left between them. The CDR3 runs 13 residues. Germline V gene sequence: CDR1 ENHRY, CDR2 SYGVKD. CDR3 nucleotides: TGTGCCATCAGTGCACAGGTAACAGATACGCAGTATTTT. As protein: CAISAQVTDTQYF.

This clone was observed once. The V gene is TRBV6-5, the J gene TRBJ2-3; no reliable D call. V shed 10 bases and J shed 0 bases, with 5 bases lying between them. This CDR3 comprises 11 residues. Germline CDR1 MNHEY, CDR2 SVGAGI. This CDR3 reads CATQSTDTQYF. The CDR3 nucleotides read TGTGCCACCCAGAGCACAGATACGCAGTATTTT.

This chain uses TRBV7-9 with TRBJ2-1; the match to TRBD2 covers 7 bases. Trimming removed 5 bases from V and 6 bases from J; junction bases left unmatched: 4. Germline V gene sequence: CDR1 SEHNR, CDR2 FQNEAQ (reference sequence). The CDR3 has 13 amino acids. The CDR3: CASSPRLANEQFF. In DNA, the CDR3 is TGTGCCAGCAGCCCAAGACTAGCCAATGAGCAGTTCTTC.

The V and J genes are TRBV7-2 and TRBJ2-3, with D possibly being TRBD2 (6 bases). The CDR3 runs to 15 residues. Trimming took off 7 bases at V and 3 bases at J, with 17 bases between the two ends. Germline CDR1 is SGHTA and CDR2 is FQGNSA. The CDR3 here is CASKRLVVRTDTQYF. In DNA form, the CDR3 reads TGTGCCAGCAAACGACTAGTGGTTCGGACAGATACGCAGTATTTT.

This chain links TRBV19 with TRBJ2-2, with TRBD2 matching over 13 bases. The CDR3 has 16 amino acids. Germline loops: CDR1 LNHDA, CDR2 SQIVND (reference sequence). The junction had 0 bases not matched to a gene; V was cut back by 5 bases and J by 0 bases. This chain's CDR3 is CASSGTSGTNTGELFF. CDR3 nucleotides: TGTGCCAGTAGTGGGACTAGCGGGACGAACACCGGGGAGCTGTTTTTT.

In nucleotides, the CDR3 is TGTGCCACTGCGGACCTGAGGGCTTATAATTCACCCCTCCACTTT. It translates to CATADLRAYNSPLHF. The chain joins TRBV6-6 to TRBJ1-6; D gene ambiguous. Germline lookup yields CDR1 MNHNY and CDR2 SVGAGI (reference sequence). Trimming stripped 10 bases from V and 4 bases from J, with 17 bases between. This CDR3 has 15 residues.

This CDR3 reads CASSIGLAGTSTDTQYF. The CDR3 nucleotides are TGTGCCAGTAGTATTGGACTAGCGGGAACTAGCACAGATACGCAGTATTTT. The chain employs TRBV19 and TRBJ2-3, with TRBD2 matching over 12 bases. Germline assignment: CDR1 LNHDA and CDR2 SQIVND (reference sequence). There are 17 residues in the CDR3. Trimming took 3 bases from V and 0 from J; bases not matched to a gene: 4.

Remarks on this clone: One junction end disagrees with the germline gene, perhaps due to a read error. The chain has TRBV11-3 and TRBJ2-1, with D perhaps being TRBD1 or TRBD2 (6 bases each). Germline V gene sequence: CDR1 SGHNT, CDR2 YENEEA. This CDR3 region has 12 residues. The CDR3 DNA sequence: TGTGCCAGCAGTCCGGCCGGGGGCAACCTTCTCTTC. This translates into CASSPAGGNLLF.

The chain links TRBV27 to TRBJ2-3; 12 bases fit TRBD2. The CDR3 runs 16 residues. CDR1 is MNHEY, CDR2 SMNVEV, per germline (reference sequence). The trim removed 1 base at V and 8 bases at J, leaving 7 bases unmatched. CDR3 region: CASSLWTSGVDGTQYF. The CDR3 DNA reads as TGTGCCAGCAGTTTATGGACTAGCGGGGTTGACGGTACGCAGTATTTT.

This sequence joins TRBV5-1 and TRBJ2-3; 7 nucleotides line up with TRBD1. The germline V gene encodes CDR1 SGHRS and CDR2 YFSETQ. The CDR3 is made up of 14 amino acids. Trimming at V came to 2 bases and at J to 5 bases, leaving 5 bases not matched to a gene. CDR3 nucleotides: TGCGCCAGCAGCTTCACAGGGGATGGAGATACGCAGTATTTT. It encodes CASSFTGDGDTQYF.

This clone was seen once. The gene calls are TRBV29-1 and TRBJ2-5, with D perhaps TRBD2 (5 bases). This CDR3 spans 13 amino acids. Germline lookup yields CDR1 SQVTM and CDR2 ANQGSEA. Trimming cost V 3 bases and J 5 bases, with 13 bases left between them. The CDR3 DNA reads TGCAGCGTTGACCTAGCCGTGTGGGAGACCCAGTACTTC. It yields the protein CSVDLAVWETQYF.

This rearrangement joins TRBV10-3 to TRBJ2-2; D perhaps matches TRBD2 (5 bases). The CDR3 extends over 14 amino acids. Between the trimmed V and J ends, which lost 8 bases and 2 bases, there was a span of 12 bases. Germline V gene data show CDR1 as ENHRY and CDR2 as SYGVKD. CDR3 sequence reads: CAISPEDNTGELFF. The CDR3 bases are TGTGCCATCTCCCCGGAGGATAACACCGGGGAGCTGTTTTTT.

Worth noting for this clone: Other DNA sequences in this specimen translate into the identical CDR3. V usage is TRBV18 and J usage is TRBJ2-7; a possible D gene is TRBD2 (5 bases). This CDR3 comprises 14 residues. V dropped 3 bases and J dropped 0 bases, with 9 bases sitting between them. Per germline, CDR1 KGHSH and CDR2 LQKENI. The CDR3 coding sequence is TGTGCCAGCTCACCGGACTCTAGCTCCTACGAGCAGTACTTC. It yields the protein CASSPDSSSYEQYF.

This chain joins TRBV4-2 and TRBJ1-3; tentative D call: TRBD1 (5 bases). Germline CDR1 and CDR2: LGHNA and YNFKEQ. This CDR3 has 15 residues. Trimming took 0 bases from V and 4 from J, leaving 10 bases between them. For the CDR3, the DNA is TGTGCCAGCAGCCAAGATAGGGGAACAGGAAACACCATATATTTT. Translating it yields CASSQDRGTGNTIYF.

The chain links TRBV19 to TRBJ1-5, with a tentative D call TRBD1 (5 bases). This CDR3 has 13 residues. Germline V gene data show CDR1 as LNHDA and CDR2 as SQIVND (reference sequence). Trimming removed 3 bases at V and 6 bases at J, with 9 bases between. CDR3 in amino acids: CASSIMGGQPQHF. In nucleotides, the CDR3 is TGTGCCAGTAGTATTATGGGGGGTCAGCCCCAGCATTTT.

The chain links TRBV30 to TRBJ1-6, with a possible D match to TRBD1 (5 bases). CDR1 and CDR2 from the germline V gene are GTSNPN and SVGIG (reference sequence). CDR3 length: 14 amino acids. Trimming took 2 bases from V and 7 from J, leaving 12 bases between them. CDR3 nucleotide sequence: TGTGCCTGGAGTATGGGGACGAGCAATTCACCCCTCCACTTT. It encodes CAWSMGTSNSPLHF.

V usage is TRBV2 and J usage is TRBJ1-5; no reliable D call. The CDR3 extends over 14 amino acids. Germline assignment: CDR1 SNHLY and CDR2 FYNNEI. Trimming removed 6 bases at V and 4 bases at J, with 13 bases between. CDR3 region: CASRPTGWNQPQHF. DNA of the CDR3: TGTGCCAGCAGGCCCACTGGGTGGAATCAGCCCCAGCATTTT.

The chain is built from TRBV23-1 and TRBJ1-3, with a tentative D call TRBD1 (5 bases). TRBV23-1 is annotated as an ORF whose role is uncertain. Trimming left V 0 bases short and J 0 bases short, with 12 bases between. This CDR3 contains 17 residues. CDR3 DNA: TGCGCCAGCAGTCAATCTTACAGGATCAGCTCTGGAAACACCATATATTTT. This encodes CASSQSYRISSGNTIYF.